Following are 9 T cell receptor beta chains from one sample sequenced in a study of tumor-infiltrating lymphocytes in localized non-small cell lung cancer. Clones were sequenced by immunoSEQ multiplex PCR, and TCRdb holds only the in-frame ones, with some missing. The sample shows thousands of clones, roughly 80% of them seen only once. Material for sequencing was lung tumor tissue. These receptors were collected from a human donor with non-small cell lung cancer.

V usage is TRBV7-8 and J usage is TRBJ2-2, with 8 bases fitting TRBD2. The CDR3 extends over 15 amino acids. J gave up 1 base and V 7 bases, and 5 bases lay outside the gene matches. Germline V lookup: CDR1 SGHVS, CDR2 FQNEAQ. DNA for the CDR3: TGTGCCAGCAAAGCGGGAGAGTGGAACACCGGGGAGCTGTTTTTT. Its protein is CASKAGEWNTGELFF. The full variable domain, its missing parts supplied by reference TRBV7-8 and TRBJ2-2, is GAGVSQSPRYKVAKRGQDVALRCDPISGHVSLFWYQQALGQGPEFLTYFQNEAQLDKSGLPSDRFFAERPEGSVSTLKIQRTQQEDSAVYLCASKAGEWNTGELFFGEGSRLTVL.

This clone has a single count. CDR3 region: CASSLDLVNTEAFF. The CDR3 DNA reads TGTGCCAGCAGCTTGGATCTAGTGAACACTGAAGCTTTCTTT. The chain is built from TRBV5-5 and TRBJ1-1; D ambiguous. The CDR3 runs 14 residues. The germline V gene has CDR1 SGHKS and CDR2 YYEKEE (reference sequence). V lost 0 bases and J 0 bases, leaving 6 bases between the germline ends.

J is TRBJ2-5 and V is TRBV19; the D is unclear. The CDR3 is 16 residues long. Germline loops: CDR1 LNHDA, CDR2 SQIVND (reference sequence). V was trimmed by 4 bases and J by 0 bases, leaving 15 bases between them. The CDR3, as DNA: TGTGCCAGTAGTAAACCTCCCGGGCCCGACCAAGAGACCCAGTACTTC. This gives the protein CASSKPPGPDQETQYF. Full variable domain (outside the CDR3, taken from reference TRBV19 and TRBJ2-5): DGGITQSPKYLFRKEGQNVTLSCEQNLNHDAMYWYRQDPGQGLRLIYYSQIVNDFQKGDIAEGYSVSREKKESFPLTVTSAQKNPTAFYLCASSKPPGPDQETQYFGPGTRLLVL.

The V gene is TRBV27, the J gene TRBJ1-1; weak D call: TRBD1 (5 bases). Germline V CDR1 and CDR2: MNHEY, SMNVEV (reference sequence). This CDR3 spans 13 amino acids. V lost 4 bases and J lost 1, with 7 bases in between. Here the CDR3 DNA reads TGTGCCAGCAGTTCCCAGGGGAACACTGAAGCTTTCTTT. It yields the protein CASSSQGNTEAFF.

V gene TRBV27 combines with J gene TRBJ2-1; TRBD2 matches 8 bases. This CDR3 comprises 15 residues. V shed 7 bases, J shed 5 bases, and the junction held 10 bases outside the gene matches. Germline CDR1 MNHEY, CDR2 SMNVEV (reference sequence). As DNA, the CDR3 is TGTGCCAGCACCCCACTAGCGGCAGGTGACAATGAGCAGTTCTTC. As protein: CASTPLAAGDNEQFF.

This clone is labeled as large (0.1 to 1%). V is TRBV5-1 and J is TRBJ2-7; 7 positions match TRBD2. The J segment lost 1 base and the V segment lost 0 bases, leaving 1 base of the junction unmatched. Germline assignment: CDR1 SGHRS and CDR2 YFSETQ. There are 14 residues in the CDR3. CDR3 DNA: TGCGCCAGCAGCTTGGGGGACTATTCCTACGAGCAGTACTTC. It translates to CASSLGDYSYEQYF.

Here the CDR3 DNA reads TGTGCCAGCAGCTCCGGGATTGGGGGTAGCAGGGAAGCTTTCTTT. Encoded protein: CASSSGIGGSREAFF. V is TRBV11-3 and J is TRBJ1-1; D may be TRBD1 (5 bases). Germline CDR1 and CDR2: SGHNT and YENEEA. This CDR3 contains 15 residues. V was clipped by 4 bases and J by 8 bases, with 20 bases between them.

This clone came up once. V and J are TRBV10-3 and TRBJ1-5; D is unresolved. Germline V CDR1 and CDR2: ENHRY, SYGVKD. V was shortened by 2 bases and J by 1 base, with 15 bases between the two germline ends. The CDR3 is 17 amino acids. CDR3 DNA sequence: TGTGCCATCAGTGAGATGCAGCGTGGCACGAGCAATCAGCCCCAGCATTTT. Translating it yields CAISEMQRGTSNQPQHF.

The chain uses TRBV9 and TRBJ2-7; D ambiguous. The CDR3 covers 16 residues. Between the trimmed V and J ends, which lost 3 bases and 3 bases, there was a span of 19 bases. Germline lookup yields CDR1 SGDLS and CDR2 YYNGEE. This chain's CDR3 is CASSGAPSVAFYEQYF. The CDR3 DNA follows: TGTGCCAGCAGCGGAGCCCCGAGCGTAGCTTTCTACGAGCAGTACTTC.